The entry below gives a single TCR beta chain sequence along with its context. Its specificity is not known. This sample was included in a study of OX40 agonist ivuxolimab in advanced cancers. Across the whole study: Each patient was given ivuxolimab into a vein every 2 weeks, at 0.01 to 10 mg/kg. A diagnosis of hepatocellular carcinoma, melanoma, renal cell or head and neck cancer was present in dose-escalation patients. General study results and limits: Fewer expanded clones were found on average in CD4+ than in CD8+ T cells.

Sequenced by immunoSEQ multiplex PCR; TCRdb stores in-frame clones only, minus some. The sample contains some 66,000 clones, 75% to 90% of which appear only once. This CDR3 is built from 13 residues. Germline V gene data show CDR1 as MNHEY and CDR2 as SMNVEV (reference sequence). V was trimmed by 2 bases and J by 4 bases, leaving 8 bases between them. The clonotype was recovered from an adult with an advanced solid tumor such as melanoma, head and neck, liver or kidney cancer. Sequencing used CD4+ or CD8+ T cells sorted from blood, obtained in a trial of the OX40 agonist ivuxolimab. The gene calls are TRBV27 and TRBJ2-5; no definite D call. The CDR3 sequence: CASSLLGTETQYF. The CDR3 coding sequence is TGTGCCAGCAGTTTACTCGGTACAGAGACCCAGTACTTC.